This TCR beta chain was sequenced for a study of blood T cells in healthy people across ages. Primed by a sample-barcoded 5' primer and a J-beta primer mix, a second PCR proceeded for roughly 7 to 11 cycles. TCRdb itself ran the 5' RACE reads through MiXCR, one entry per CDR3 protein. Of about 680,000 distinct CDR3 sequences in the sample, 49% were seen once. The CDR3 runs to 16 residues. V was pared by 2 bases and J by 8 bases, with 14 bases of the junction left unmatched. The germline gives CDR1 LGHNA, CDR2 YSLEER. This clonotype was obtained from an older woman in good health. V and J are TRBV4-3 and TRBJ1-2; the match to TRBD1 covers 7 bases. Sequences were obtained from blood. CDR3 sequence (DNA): TGCGCCAGCAGCCAATCCGGGACAGCGAATCACGCAGGCTACACCTTC. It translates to CASSQSGTANHAGYTF.